The 2 T cell receptor beta chains below were found in one sample sequenced in a study of shared clonotypes between healthy human individuals. Produced via immunoSEQ multiplex PCR; TCRdb's table is partial and in-frame only. The table lists over a million clones, 97% to 99% of them singletons. Sequences were obtained from naive CD4+ T cells sorted from blood. Stated subset: CD45RA+ positively selected. The source is a man aged 30-40 years in good health.

The rearrangement links TRBV5-4 to TRBJ2-1, with 7 bases matching TRBD1. The CDR3 runs to 13 residues. Trimming took 3 bases from V and 12 from J; bases not matched to a gene: 9. Germline CDR1 reads SGHNT; CDR2 reads YYREEE (reference sequence). CDR3 bases: TGTGCCAGCAGCTCCACAGGGGTTGAAGGGCAGTTCTTC. Encoded protein: CASSSTGVEGQFF.

The chain carries TRBV9 and TRBJ2-6; the D gene is possibly TRBD2 (6 bases). V lost 0 bases to trimming and J lost 2 bases, with 9 bases between them. The CDR3 extends over 16 amino acids. Germline V gene data show CDR1 as SGDLS and CDR2 as YYNGEE. The CDR3 reads CASSVGGRTGANVLTF. CDR3 bases: TGTGCCAGCAGCGTAGGAGGGAGGACTGGGGCCAACGTCCTGACTTTC.